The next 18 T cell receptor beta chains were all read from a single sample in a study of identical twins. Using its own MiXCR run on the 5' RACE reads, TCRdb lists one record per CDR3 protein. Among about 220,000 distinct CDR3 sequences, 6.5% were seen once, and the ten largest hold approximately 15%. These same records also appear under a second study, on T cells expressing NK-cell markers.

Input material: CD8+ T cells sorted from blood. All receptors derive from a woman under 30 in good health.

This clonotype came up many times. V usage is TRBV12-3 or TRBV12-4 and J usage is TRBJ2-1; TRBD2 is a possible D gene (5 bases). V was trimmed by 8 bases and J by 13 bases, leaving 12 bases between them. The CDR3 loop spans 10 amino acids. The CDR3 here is CASVGEAQFF. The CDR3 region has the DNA TGTGCCAGCGTGGGAGAGGCCCAGTTCTTC.

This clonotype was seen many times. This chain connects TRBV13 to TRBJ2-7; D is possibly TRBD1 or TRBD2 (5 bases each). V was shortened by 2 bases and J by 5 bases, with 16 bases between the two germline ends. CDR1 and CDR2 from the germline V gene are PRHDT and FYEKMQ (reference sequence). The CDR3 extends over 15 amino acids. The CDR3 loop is CASSLFGTAVHEQYF. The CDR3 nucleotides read TGTGCCAGCAGCTTATTTGGGACCGCCGTCCACGAGCAGTACTTC.

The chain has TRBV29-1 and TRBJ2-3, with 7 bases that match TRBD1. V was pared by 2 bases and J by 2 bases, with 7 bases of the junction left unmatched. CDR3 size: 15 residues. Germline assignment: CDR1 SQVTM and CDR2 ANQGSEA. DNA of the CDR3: TGCAGCGTTGAAATACGGGACAGAGACACAGATACGCAGTATTTT. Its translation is CSVEIRDRDTDTQYF.

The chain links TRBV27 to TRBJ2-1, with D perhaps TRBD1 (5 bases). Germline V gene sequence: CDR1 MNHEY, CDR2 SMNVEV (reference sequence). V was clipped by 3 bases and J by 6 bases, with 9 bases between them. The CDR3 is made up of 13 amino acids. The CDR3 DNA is TGTGCCAGCAGTTTTAACCAGGGCAATGAGCAGTTCTTC. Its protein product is CASSFNQGNEQFF.

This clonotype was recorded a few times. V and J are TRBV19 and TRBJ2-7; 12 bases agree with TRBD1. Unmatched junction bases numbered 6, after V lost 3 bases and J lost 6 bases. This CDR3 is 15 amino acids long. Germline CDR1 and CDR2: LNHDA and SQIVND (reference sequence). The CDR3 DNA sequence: TGTGCCAGTAGTATTTCGGGACAGGGGGCCTCCGAGCAGTACTTC. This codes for CASSISGQGASEQYF. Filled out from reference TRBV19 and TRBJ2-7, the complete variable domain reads DGGITQSPKYLFRKEGQNVTLSCEQNLNHDAMYWYRQDPGQGLRLIYYSQIVNDFQKGDIAEGYSVSREKKESFPLTVTSAQKNPTAFYLCASSISGQGASEQYFGPGTRLTVT.

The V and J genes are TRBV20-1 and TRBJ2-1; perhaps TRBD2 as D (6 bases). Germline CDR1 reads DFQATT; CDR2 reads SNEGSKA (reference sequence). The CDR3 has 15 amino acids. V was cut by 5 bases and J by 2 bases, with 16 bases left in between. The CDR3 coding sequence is TGCAGTGCTCCCCCCCGGGGGTTTACCTACAATGAGCAGTTCTTC. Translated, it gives CSAPPRGFTYNEQFF.

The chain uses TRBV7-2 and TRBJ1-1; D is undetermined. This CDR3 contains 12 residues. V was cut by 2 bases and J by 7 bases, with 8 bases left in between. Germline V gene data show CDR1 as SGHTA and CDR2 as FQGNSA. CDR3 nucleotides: TGTGCCAGCAGCTTACCCAGGCTTGAAGCTTTCTTT. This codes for CASSLPRLEAFF.

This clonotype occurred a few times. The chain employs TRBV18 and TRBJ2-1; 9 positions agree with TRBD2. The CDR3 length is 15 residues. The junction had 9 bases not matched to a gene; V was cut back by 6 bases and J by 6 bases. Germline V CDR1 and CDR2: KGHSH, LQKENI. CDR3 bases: TGTGCCAGCTCCTCCGAGCGGGAGGTCTTCAATGAGCAGTTCTTC. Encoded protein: CASSSEREVFNEQFF. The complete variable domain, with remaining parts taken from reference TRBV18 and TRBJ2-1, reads NAGVMQNPRHLVRRRGQEARLRCSPMKGHSHVYWYRQLPEEGLKFMVYLQKENIIDESGMPKERFSAEFPKEGPSILRIQQVVRGDSAAYFCASSSEREVFNEQFFGPGTRLTVL.

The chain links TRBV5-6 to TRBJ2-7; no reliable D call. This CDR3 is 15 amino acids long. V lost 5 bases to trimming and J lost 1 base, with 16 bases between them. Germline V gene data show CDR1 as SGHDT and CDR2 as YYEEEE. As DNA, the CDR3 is TGTGCCAGCAGGTTAAAGAAGCGCCCGTCCTACGAGCAGTACTTC. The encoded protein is CASRLKKRPSYEQYF. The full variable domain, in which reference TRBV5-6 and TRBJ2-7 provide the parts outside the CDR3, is DAGVTQSPTHLIKTRGQQVTLRCSPKSGHDTVSWYQQALGQGPQFIFQYYEEEERQRGNFPDRFSGHQFPNYSSELNVNALLLGDSALYLCASRLKKRPSYEQYFGPGTRLTVT.

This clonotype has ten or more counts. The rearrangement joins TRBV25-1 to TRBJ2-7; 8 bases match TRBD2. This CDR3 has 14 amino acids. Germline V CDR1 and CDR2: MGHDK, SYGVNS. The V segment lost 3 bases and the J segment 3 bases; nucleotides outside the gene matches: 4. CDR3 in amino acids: CASSDSGDRYEQYF. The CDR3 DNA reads TGTGCCAGCAGTGATAGCGGGGACCGCTACGAGCAGTACTTC.

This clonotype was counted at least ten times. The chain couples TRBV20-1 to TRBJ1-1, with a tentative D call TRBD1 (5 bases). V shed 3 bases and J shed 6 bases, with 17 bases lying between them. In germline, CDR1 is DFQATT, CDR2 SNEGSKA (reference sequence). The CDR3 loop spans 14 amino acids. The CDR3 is CSARSGQTQAEAFF. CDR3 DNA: TGCAGTGCTAGGTCAGGGCAGACCCAGGCTGAAGCTTTCTTT.

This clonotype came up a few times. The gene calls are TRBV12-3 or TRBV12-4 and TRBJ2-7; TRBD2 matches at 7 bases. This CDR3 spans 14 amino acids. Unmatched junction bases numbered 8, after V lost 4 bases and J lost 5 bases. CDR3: CASSSGGPYNEQYF. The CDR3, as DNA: TGTGCCAGCAGTTCGGGGGGACCATATAACGAGCAGTACTTC.

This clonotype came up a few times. The CDR3 region is CASLGGPHRGYTF. CDR3 bases: TGTGCCAGCCTCGGAGGGCCCCATCGGGGCTACACCTTC. The V call is TRBV27, the J call TRBJ1-2; D unresolved. Trimming removed 8 bases from V and 8 bases from J, with 18 bases in between. This CDR3 spans 13 amino acids. Per germline, CDR1 MNHEY and CDR2 SMNVEV (reference sequence).

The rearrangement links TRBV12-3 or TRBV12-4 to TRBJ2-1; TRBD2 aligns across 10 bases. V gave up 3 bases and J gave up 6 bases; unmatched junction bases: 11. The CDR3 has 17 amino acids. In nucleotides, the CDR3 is TGTGCCAGCAGTTTTGAAGCGGGAGGGCCGATCTCCAATGAGCAGTTCTTC. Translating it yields CASSFEAGGPISNEQFF.

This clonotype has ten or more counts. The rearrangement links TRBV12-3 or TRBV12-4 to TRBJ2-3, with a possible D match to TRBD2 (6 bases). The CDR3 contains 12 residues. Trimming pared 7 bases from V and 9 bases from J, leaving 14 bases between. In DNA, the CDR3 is TGTGCCAGCACCTACGGCGGGGCAACGCAGTATTTT. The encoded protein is CASTYGGATQYF.

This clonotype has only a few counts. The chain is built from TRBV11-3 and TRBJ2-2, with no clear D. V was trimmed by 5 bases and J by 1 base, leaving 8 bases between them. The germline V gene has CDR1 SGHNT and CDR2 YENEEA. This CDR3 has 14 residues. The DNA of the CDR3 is TGTGCCAGCAGCCCCCGGCAGAACACCGGGGAGCTGTTTTTT. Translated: CASSPRQNTGELFF.

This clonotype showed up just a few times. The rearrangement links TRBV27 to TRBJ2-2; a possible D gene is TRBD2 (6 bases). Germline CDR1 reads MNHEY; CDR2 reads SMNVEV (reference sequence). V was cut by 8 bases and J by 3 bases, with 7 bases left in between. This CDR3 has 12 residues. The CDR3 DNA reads TGTGCCAGCTCGGGGGACACCGGGGAGCTGTTTTTT. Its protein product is CASSGDTGELFF.

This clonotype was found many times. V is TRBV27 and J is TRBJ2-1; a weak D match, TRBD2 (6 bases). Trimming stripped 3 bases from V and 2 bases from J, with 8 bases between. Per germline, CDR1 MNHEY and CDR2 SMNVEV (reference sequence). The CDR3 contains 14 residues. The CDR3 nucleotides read TGTGCCAGCAGTTTGGGGGGTCCCTACAATGAGCAGTTCTTC. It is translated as CASSLGGPYNEQFF.